Shown below are 8 T cell receptor beta chains from a single sample sequenced in a study of T cell responses to AZD1222 COVID-19 vaccine. Clones were read by immunoSEQ multiplex PCR, and TCRdb kept only the in-frame ones, dropping some. The data hold about 150,000 clones, with about nine tenths observed a single time. Specimen: peripheral blood, collected on day 0 of AZD1222 vaccination. Receptors originate from an adult in good health.

The rearrangement links TRBV11-2 to TRBJ2-3; TRBD1 matches 7 bases. The V gene's germline CDR1 is SGHAT and CDR2 FQNNGV. This CDR3 is 16 amino acids long. Trimming removed 5 bases from V and 5 bases from J; junction bases left unmatched: 13. CDR3 bases: TGTGCCAGCAGCCCAGGGGGATCGCGGGTGTTAGATACGCAGTATTTT. As protein: CASSPGGSRVLDTQYF.

The genes are TRBV4-1 and TRBJ2-6; no clear D. Germline assignment: CDR1 MGHRA and CDR2 YSYEKL. This CDR3 spans 17 amino acids. Trimming cost V 1 base and J 0 bases, with 10 bases left between them. CDR3 sequence (DNA): TGCGCCAGCAGCCAAGGAACCAGTCTCTCTGGGGCCAACGTCCTGACTTTC. Its translation: CASSQGTSLSGANVLTF.

The V and J genes are TRBV7-2 and TRBJ2-7; D might be TRBD1 or TRBD2, each matching 5 bases. CDR1 is SGHTA and CDR2 is FQGNSA in the germline V gene. The germline V and J ends were trimmed by 1 base and 1 base, with 8 bases remaining between them. This CDR3 spans 14 amino acids. The CDR3 here is CASSLEWGSYEQYF. The CDR3 DNA follows: TGTGCCAGCAGCTTAGAGTGGGGGTCCTACGAGCAGTACTTC.

V and J are TRBV19 and TRBJ2-1, with D uncertain. Between the trimmed V and J ends, which lost 6 bases and 8 bases, there was a span of 14 bases. The germline V gene encodes CDR1 LNHDA and CDR2 SQIVND (reference sequence). There are 13 residues in the CDR3. The CDR3 loop is CASSARLVDEQFF. For the CDR3, the DNA is TGTGCCAGTAGCGCTAGACTGGTCGATGAGCAGTTCTTC. The full variable domain, completed using reference TRBV19 and TRBJ2-1, is DGGITQSPKYLFRKEGQNVTLSCEQNLNHDAMYWYRQDPGQGLRLIYYSQIVNDFQKGDIAEGYSVSREKKESFPLTVTSAQKNPTAFYLCASSARLVDEQFFGPGTRLTVL.

A few counts support this clone. The genes are TRBV14 and TRBJ1-4, with D unclear. The CDR3 spans 15 residues. Trimming took off 4 bases at V and 5 bases at J, with 14 bases between the two ends. The germline V gene has CDR1 SGHDN and CDR2 FVKESK. Written as DNA, the CDR3 is TGTGCCAGCAGCCGAGAGAGGAGGGCCAATGAAAAACTGTTTTTT. Its protein product is CASSRERRANEKLFF.

The chain carries TRBV28 and TRBJ2-7; 11 positions agree with TRBD1. CDR3 length equals 15 residues. V lost 4 bases, J lost 3 bases, and 5 bases stayed unmatched. The germline V gene encodes CDR1 MDHEN and CDR2 SYDVKM. As DNA, the CDR3 is TGTGCCAGCAGTTCACCGGACAGGGGGCTCTACGAGCAGTACTTC. Translation gives CASSSPDRGLYEQYF.

This clone was recorded a few times. An end of the junction differs from the germline gene, which may be a read error. The CDR3 DNA reads as TGTGCCAGCAGTTACGAGGCAGGGCGTTTGAACGCTGAAGCTTTCTTT. Protein product: CASSYEAGRLNAEAFF. J is TRBJ1-1 and V is TRBV6-5, with D perhaps matching TRBD1 (5 bases). Germline CDR1 reads MNHEY; CDR2 reads SVGAGI. The CDR3 runs 16 residues.

The V and J genes are TRBV6-5 and TRBJ2-3; 8 bases map to TRBD1. Germline CDR1 and CDR2: MNHEY and SVGAGI. Trimming removed 10 bases from V and 1 base from J; junction bases left unmatched: 4. The CDR3 consists of 13 residues. In DNA, the CDR3 is TGTGCCATCCTGGACAGGGGCACAGATACGCAGTATTTT. Its protein product is CAILDRGTDTQYF.